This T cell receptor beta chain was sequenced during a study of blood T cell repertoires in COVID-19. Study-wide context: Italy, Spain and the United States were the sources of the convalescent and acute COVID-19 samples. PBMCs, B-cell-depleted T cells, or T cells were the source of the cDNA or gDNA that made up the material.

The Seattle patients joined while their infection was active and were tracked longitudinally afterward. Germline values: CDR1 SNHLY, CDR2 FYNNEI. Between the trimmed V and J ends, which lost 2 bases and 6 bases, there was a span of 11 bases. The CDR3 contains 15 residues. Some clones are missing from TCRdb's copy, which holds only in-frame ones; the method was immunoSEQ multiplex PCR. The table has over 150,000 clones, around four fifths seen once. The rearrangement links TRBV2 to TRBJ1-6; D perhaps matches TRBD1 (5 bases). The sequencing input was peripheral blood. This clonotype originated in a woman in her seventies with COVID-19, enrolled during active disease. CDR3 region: CASSEIRVGNSPLHF. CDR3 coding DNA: TGTGCCAGCAGTGAAATCAGGGTTGGTAATTCACCCCTCCACTTT.